The 6 T cell receptor beta chains reported below all come from one sample, sequenced in a study of cytomegalovirus exposure and HLA in healthy donors. 60 Vbeta and 13 Jbeta primers were used in PCR. Using immunoSEQ multiplex PCR, the repertoire was profiled, and TCRdb retains in-frame clones only, with some absent. The table lists 98,000 or so clones, around three quarters of them singletons. The sequencing sample was made of PBMCs. Source of these receptors: a man aged 40-50 years in good health and CMV-seronegative.

The chain links TRBV7-2 to TRBJ2-5, with 16 nucleotides matching TRBD2. The DNA matches TRBJ2-7 better at its end, which makes the J call doubtful. CDR1 is SGHTA, CDR2 FQGNSA, per germline. The CDR3 is made up of 18 amino acids. CDR3 sequence reads: CASSSAGLAGGNPYEQYF. As DNA, the CDR3 is TGTGCCAGCAGCTCCGCGGGACTAGCGGGGGGGAATCCATACGAGCAGTACTTC.

The chain links TRBV18 to TRBJ2-1; 10 bases are a match to TRBD2. The CDR3 has 15 residues. Germline V CDR1 and CDR2: KGHSH, LQKENI. V shed 1 base and J 5 bases; nucleotides not matched to a gene: 2. The CDR3 DNA sequence: TGTGCCAGCTCACCACTAGCGGGGGGAGACAATGAGCAGTTCTTC. This sequence encodes CASSPLAGGDNEQFF.

The V call is TRBV5-5, the J call TRBJ2-7; maybe TRBD1 (5 bases). V was clipped by 5 bases and J by 1 base, with 16 bases between them. This CDR3 spans 15 amino acids. Germline lookup yields CDR1 SGHKS and CDR2 YYEKEE (reference sequence). CDR3 nucleotide sequence: TGTGCCAGCAGTTCGATATCAGGGAAATCCTACGAGCAGTACTTC. Translation gives CASSSISGKSYEQYF.

This clone was counted a few times. This chain uses TRBV11-1 with TRBJ1-1; 8 bases line up with TRBD1. The CDR3 is 15 amino acids. The V and J ends lost 2 bases and 5 bases, in that order; junction bases with no gene match: 7. Germline V gene lookup returns CDR1 SGHAT and CDR2 FQDESV (reference sequence). The DNA of the CDR3 is TGTGCCAGCAGCTTACAGACAGGGGTCGCAACTGAAGCTTTCTTT. Translation: CASSLQTGVATEAFF.

This rearrangement joins TRBV7-9 to TRBJ2-1; 8 bases are shared with TRBD2. CDR3 length: 16 amino acids. Trimming took 5 bases from V and 7 from J; bases not matched to a gene: 13. Germline V lookup: CDR1 SEHNR, CDR2 FQNEAQ (reference sequence). The CDR3 DNA reads TGTGCCAGCAGCAAACCTACACGGGGGGGGGTGAATGAGCAGTTCTTC. It encodes CASSKPTRGGVNEQFF.

This chain connects TRBV28 to TRBJ1-2; D not certain. Trimming pared 7 bases from V and 0 bases from J, leaving 21 bases between. The CDR3 extends over 17 amino acids. The germline V gene has CDR1 MDHEN and CDR2 SYDVKM. In DNA, the CDR3 is TGTGCCAGCACTAACTTGGGCCAGGTCAGAGCTAACTATGGCTACACCTTC. This gives the protein CASTNLGQVRANYGYTF.